This T cell receptor beta chain is drawn from a study of shared clonotypes between healthy human individuals. Germline V gene lookup returns CDR1 MGHRA and CDR2 YSYEKL. The V gene lost 4 bases and the J gene lost 1 base, with 13 bases spanning the gap. This CDR3 has 16 amino acids. It was CD45RO-negative cells, positively selected for CCR7, that made up naive CD8 cells, with terminally differentiated effector memory CD45RA+ cells excluded. Donors, without exception, were Caucasian adults residing in Nashville, Tennessee. As for this clone: As yet, its antigen is unknown.

The study's findings and limits: Richness estimates generally favored naive over memory subsets. Non-shared clonotypes displayed generation probabilities falling below those of clonotypes present in all four donors. It was observed that around 5% of naive CD4 clonotypes were shared across several donors.

Sequencing used immunoSEQ multiplex PCR; TCRdb keeps in-frame clones, though not all of them. Here the sample spans some 2,100,000 clones, roughly 91% being singletons. The sequenced sample consisted of naive CD8+ T cells from PBMCs. The chain uses TRBV4-1 and TRBJ2-2, with a weak D call TRBD1 (6 bases). This receptor was taken from a man in his late teens or twenties in good health. Some clones in this sample may be carry-over from other donors' samples. CDR3 region: CASSPRAGVNTGELFF. The CDR3 coding sequence is TGCGCCAGCAGCCCCCGGGCAGGGGTGAACACCGGGGAGCTGTTTTTT.